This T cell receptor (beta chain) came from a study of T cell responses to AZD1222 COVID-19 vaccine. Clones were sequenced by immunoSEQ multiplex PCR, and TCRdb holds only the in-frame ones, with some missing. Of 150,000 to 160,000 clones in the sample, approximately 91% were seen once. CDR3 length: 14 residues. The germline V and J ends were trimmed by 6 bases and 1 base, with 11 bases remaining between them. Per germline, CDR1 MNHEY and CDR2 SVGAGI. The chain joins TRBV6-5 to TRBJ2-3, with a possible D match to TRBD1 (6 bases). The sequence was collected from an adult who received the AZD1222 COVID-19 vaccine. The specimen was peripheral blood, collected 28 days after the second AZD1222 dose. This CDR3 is CASSKNRGTDTQYF. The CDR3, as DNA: TGTGCCAGCAGCAAAAACAGGGGCACAGATACGCAGTATTTT.